This T cell receptor beta chain was recorded in a study of blood T cells in healthy people across ages. Study-wide findings and caveats: Samples with more naive T cells showed higher observed beta diversity.

The second PCR ran roughly 6 to 11 cycles with a sample-barcoded 5' primer and J-beta primers. TCRdb redid the calling of the 5' RACE reads with MiXCR, one entry per CDR3 protein. The data show about 680,000 distinct CDR3 sequences, around 49% seen once. Points on this clonotype: As yet, its antigen is unknown.

Sequencing input: blood. This receptor was identified in a woman aged 55 to 70 in good health.

The CDR3 loop is CSVEWNSGNTIYF. CDR3 nucleotide sequence: TGCAGCGTCGAATGGAACTCTGGAAACACCATATATTTT. V and J are TRBV29-1 and TRBJ1-3, with unresolved D. Trimming stripped 6 bases from V and 0 bases from J, with 9 bases between. CDR3 length: 13 residues. Germline lookup yields CDR1 SQVTM and CDR2 ANQGSEA. The full variable domain, with the rest looked up from reference TRBV29-1 and TRBJ1-3, is SAVISQKPSRDICQRGTSLTIQCQVDSQVTMMFWYRQQPGQSLTLIATANQGSEATYESGFVIDKFPISRPNLTFSTLTVSNMSPEDSSIYLCSVEWNSGNTIYFGEGSWLTVV.